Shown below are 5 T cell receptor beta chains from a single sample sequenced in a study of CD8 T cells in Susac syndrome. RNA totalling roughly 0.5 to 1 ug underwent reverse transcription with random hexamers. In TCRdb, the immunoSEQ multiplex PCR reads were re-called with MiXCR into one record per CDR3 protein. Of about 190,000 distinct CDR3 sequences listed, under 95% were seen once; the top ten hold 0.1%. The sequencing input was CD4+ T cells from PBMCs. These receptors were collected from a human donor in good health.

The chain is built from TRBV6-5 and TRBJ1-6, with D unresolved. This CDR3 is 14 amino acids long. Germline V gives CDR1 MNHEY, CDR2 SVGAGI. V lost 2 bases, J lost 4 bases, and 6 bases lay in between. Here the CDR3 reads CASSYVDYNSPLHF. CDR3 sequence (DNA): TGTGCCAGCAGTTACGTGGATTATAATTCACCCCTCCACTTT.

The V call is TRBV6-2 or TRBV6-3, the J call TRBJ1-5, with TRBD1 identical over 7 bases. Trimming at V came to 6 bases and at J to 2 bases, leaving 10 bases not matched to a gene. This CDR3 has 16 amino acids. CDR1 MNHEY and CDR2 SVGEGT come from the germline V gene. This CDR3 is CASRQTGWYGNQPQHF. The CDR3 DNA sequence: TGTGCCAGCAGGCAGACAGGGTGGTACGGCAATCAGCCCCAGCATTTT.

Here the CDR3 reads CASRTDGSYGYTF. The DNA of the CDR3 is TGTGCCAGCAGGACGGACGGCAGCTATGGCTACACCTTC. The chain recombines TRBV6-6 with TRBJ1-2; D remains ambiguous. Trimming took 6 bases from V and 4 from J, leaving 12 bases between them. CDR3 length: 13 residues. Germline V CDR1 and CDR2: MNHNY, SVGAGI (reference sequence).

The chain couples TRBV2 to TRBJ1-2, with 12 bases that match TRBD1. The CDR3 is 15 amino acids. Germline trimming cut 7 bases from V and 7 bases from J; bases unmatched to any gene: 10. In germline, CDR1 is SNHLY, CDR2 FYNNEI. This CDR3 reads CASNDAGQGAVGYTF. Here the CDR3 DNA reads TGTGCCAGCAACGATGCGGGACAGGGGGCGGTTGGCTACACCTTC.

CDR3 coding DNA: TGCAGCGTTGGGCACAGGGGTAGCTCTGGGGCCAACGTCCTGACTTTC. Translated, it gives CSVGHRGSSGANVLTF. V usage is TRBV29-1 and J usage is TRBJ2-6; 7 positions agree with TRBD1. CDR1 SQVTM and CDR2 ANQGSEA come from the germline V gene. V shed 4 bases, J shed 0 bases, and the junction held 6 bases outside the gene matches. This CDR3 contains 16 residues.